This T cell receptor (beta chain) was found in a study of T-cell memory formation after mild COVID-19. At the level of the study: Largely donor-specific sequence clusters came from two donors.

Constant-segment-primed 5'RACE gave TCR alpha and TCR beta cDNA libraries with sample barcodes and UMIs. Each CDR3 protein gets one entry after TCRdb re-called the 5' RACE reads with MiXCR. Here the sample spans around 450,000 distinct CDR3 sequences, 24% being singletons. Study-wide results and limits: Contracting CD4+ clones were located mainly in CM and EM, and CD8+ clones in EMRA. A subset of responding clones appeared in pre-infection memory, suggesting cross-reactive memory joined.

The CDR3 has 14 amino acids. Trimming cost V 6 bases and J 5 bases, with 16 bases left between them. This clonotype has a handful of counts. The target antigen is unknown. Sequencing was performed on PBMCs or a T cell subset sorted from them (not recorded which). This receptor was taken from an adult woman who had mild COVID-19 (a few samples of this study predate the infection). Cell type and time point are not known. This rearrangement joins TRBV12-3 or TRBV12-4 to TRBJ2-5; D possibly matches TRBD1 or TRBD2 (5 bases each). This CDR3 reads CASSAGGARETQYF. DNA for the CDR3: TGTGCCAGCAGCGCTGGGGGTGCACGGGAGACCCAGTACTTC.